This T cell receptor beta chain was captured in a study of cytomegalovirus exposure and HLA in healthy donors. Use of 60 Vbeta and 13 Jbeta primers characterized the PCR. Sequencing used immunoSEQ multiplex PCR; TCRdb keeps in-frame clones, though not all of them. The sample yields about 120,000 clones, 55% to 75% seen once. This clone was detected only a few times. J lost 1 base, V lost 3 bases, and 6 bases had no gene match. Germline-derived CDR1 and CDR2 are SGHRS and YFSETQ. The CDR3 runs to 16 residues. Sequences were obtained from PBMCs. The receptor comes from a man younger than 40 in good health and CMV-seronegative. This chain joins TRBV5-1 and TRBJ1-1, with 10 nucleotides matching TRBD1. CDR3 sequence (DNA): TGCGCCAGCAGCTCCCTGGGACAGGGGACGAACACTGAAGCTTTCTTT. Protein product: CASSSLGQGTNTEAFF.